These 7 T cell receptor beta chains originate from one sample sequenced in a study of T-cell memory formation after mild COVID-19. TCRdb fed the 5' RACE reads into MiXCR, producing one record per CDR3 protein. The sample lists around 300,000 distinct CDR3 sequences; 12% to 15% were seen once. Material: PBMCs or a T cell subset sorted from them (not recorded which). The receptors here all came from a man aged 18 to 29 who had mild COVID-19 (a few samples of this study predate the infection). Cell type and time point are not known.

The V gene is TRBV5-1, the J gene TRBJ2-6; D unresolved. Germline CDR1 reads SGHRS; CDR2 reads YFSETQ. The CDR3 extends over 16 amino acids. Trimming took 3 bases from V and 1 from J, leaving 11 bases between them. CDR3 in amino acids: CASSSTLASGANVLTF. DNA for the CDR3: TGCGCCAGCAGCTCGACGCTCGCGTCTGGGGCCAACGTCCTGACTTTC. Complete variable domain (other parts from reference TRBV5-1 and TRBJ2-6): KAGVTQTPRYLIKTRGQQVTLSCSPISGHRSVSWYQQTPGQGLQFLFEYFSETQRNKGNFPGRFSGRQFSNSRSEMNVSTLELGDSALYLCASSSTLASGANVLTFGAGSRLTVL.

This clonotype appeared many times. The chain uses TRBV4-2 and TRBJ2-5, with 7 bases fitting TRBD2. CDR3 length: 16 residues. The germline V gene encodes CDR1 LGHNA and CDR2 YNFKEQ. The V gene end was trimmed by 0 bases and the J gene end by 2 bases; junction bases not matched to a gene: 6. The chain's CDR3 is CASSQEGGGGQETQYF. In DNA, the CDR3 is TGTGCCAGCAGCCAAGAAGGCGGGGGAGGTCAAGAGACCCAGTACTTC.

This clonotype occurred once. The CDR3 sequence: CSAAGTGGFEQYF. The CDR3 nucleotides are TGCAGTGCTGCCGGGACAGGGGGCTTCGAGCAGTACTTC. The chain links TRBV20-1 to TRBJ2-7, with TRBD1 matching over 12 bases. The CDR3 has 13 amino acids. Germline V gives CDR1 DFQATT, CDR2 SNEGSKA (reference sequence). V gave up 5 bases and J gave up 6 bases; unmatched junction bases: 5.

V and J are TRBV7-2 and TRBJ2-7; D possibly corresponds to TRBD1 (6 bases). From germline, CDR1 is SGHTA and CDR2 FQGNSA. The CDR3 covers 14 residues. V lost 1 base and J lost 1, with 8 bases in between. The CDR3 nucleotides read TGTGCCAGCAGCTTAGAGGGGGTTTCCTACGAGCAGTACTTC. It codes for CASSLEGVSYEQYF. The entire variable domain, with the rest obtained from reference TRBV7-2 and TRBJ2-7, is as follows: GAGVSQSPSNKVTEKGKDVELRCDPISGHTALYWYRQSLGQGLEFLIYFQGNSAPDKSGLPSDRFSAERTGGSVSTLTIQRTQQEDSAVYLCASSLEGVSYEQYFGPGTRLTVT.

The chain couples TRBV7-9 to TRBJ2-7; 7 bases are a match to TRBD2. The V segment lost 1 base and the J segment 6 bases; nucleotides outside the gene matches: 3. This CDR3 has 13 residues. CDR1 and CDR2 (germline): SEHNR, FQNEAQ (reference sequence). Here the CDR3 DNA reads TGTGCCAGCAGCTTAGGGGGAGGGCCCGAGCAGTACGTC. Protein product: CASSLGGGPEQYV.

This clonotype was observed a handful of times. This sequence joins TRBV28 and TRBJ1-2; D unresolved. This CDR3 contains 13 residues. Germline-derived CDR1 and CDR2 are MDHEN and SYDVKM. The V end lost 7 bases, the J end lost 2 bases, and 11 bases lay between the germline ends. Here the CDR3 DNA reads TGTGCCAGCAACCCGGCGGGCAACTATGGCTACACCTTC. This codes for CASNPAGNYGYTF.

This clonotype was observed a few times. The CDR3 reads CASSPQSGANVLTF. CDR3 bases: TGTGCCAGCAGCCCCCAATCCGGGGCCAACGTCCTGACTTTC. The rearrangement joins TRBV11-2 to TRBJ2-6, with D unresolved. CDR3 size: 14 residues. CDR1 is SGHAT and CDR2 is FQNNGV in the germline V gene. The V gene lost 5 bases and the J gene lost 4 bases, with 9 bases spanning the gap. The variable domain in full, completed from reference TRBV11-2 and TRBJ2-6, reads EAGVAQSPRYKIIEKRQSVAFWCNPISGHATLYWYQQILGQGPKLLIQFQNNGVVDDSQLPKDRFSAERLKGVDSTLKIQPAKLEDSAVYLCASSPQSGANVLTFGAGSRLTVL.